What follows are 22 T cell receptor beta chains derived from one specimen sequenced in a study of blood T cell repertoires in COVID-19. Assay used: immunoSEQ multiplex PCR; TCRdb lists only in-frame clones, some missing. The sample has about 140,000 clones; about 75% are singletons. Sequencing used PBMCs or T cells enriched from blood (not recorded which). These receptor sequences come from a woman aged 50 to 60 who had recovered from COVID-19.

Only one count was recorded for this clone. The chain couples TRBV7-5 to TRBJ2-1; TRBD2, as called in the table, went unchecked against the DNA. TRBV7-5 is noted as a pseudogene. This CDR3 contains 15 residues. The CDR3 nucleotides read TGTGCCAGAAGCAAAGGACTAGCGGGAGCCAATGAGCAGTTCTTC. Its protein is CARSKGLAGANEQFF.

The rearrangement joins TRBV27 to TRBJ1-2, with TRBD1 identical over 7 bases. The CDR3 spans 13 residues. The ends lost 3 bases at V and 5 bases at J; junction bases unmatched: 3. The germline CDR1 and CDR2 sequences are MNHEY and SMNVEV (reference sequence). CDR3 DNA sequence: TGTGCCAGCAGTTTCAAGGGGGCGTATGGCTACACCTTC. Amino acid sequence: CASSFKGAYGYTF.

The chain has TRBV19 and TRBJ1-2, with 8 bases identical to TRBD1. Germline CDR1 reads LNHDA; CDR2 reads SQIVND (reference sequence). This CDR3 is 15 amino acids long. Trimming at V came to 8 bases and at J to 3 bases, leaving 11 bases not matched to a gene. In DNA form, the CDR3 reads TGTGCCAGTCTTTCCAAGACAGGGGTGGACTATGGCTACACCTTC. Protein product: CASLSKTGVDYGYTF.

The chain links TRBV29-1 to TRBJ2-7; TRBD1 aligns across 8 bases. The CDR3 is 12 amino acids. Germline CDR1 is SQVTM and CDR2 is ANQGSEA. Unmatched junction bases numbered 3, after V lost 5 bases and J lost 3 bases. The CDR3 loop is CSVQGAGYEQYF. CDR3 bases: TGCAGCGTTCAGGGGGCGGGCTACGAGCAGTACTTC.

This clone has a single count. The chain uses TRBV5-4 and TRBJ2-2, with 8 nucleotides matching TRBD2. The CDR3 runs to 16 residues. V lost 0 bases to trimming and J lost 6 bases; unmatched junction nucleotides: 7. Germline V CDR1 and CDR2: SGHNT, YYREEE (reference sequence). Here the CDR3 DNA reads TGTGCCAGCAGCTTGGGGCGGGGGGCCCGCGCCGGGGAGCTGTTTTTT. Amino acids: CASSLGRGARAGELFF. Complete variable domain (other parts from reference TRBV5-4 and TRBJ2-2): ETGVTQSPTHLIKTRGQQVTLRCSSQSGHNTVSWYQQALGQGPQFIFQYYREEENGRGNFPPRFSGLQFPNYSSELNVNALELDDSALYLCASSLGRGARAGELFFGEGSRLTVL.

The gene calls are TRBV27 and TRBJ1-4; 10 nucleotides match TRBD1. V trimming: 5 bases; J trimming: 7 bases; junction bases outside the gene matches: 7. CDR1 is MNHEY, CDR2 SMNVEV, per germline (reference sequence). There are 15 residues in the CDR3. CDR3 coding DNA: TGTGCCAGCAGTGAAGCCGGGACAGGGGTTGAAAAACTGTTTTTT. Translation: CASSEAGTGVEKLFF.

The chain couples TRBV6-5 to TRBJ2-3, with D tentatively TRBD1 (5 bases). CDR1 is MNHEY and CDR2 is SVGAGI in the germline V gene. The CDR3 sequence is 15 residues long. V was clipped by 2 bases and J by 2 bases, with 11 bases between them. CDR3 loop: CASSYGRALTDTQYF. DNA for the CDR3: TGTGCCAGCAGTTACGGCAGGGCCCTCACAGATACGCAGTATTTT.

The CDR3 loop is CASSPDRAPNYGYTF. Here the CDR3 DNA reads TGCGCCAGCAGCCCAGACAGAGCCCCTAACTATGGCTACACCTTC. The chain joins TRBV5-1 to TRBJ1-2; possibly TRBD1 for D (5 bases). Germline V lookup: CDR1 SGHRS, CDR2 YFSETQ. CDR3 length: 15 residues. Deletions cut 4 bases from V and 0 bases from J, with 13 bases between. The whole variable domain, filled in from reference TRBV5-1 and TRBJ1-2, reads KAGVTQTPRYLIKTRGQQVTLSCSPISGHRSVSWYQQTPGQGLQFLFEYFSETQRNKGNFPGRFSGRQFSNSRSEMNVSTLELGDSALYLCASSPDRAPNYGYTFGSGTRLTVV.

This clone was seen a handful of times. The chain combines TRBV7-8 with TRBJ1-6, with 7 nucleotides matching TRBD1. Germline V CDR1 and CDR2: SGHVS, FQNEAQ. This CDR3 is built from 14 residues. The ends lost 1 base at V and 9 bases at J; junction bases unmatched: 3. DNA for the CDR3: TGTGCCAGCAGCTTAGAACAGGGGCTTTCACCCCTCCACTTT. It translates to CASSLEQGLSPLHF.

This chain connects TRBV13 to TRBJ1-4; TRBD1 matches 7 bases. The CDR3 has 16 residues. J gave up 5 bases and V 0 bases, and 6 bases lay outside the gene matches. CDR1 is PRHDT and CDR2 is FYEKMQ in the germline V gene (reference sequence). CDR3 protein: CASSLGYRGRNEKLFF. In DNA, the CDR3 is TGTGCCAGCAGCTTAGGCTACAGGGGAAGAAATGAAAAACTGTTTTTT.

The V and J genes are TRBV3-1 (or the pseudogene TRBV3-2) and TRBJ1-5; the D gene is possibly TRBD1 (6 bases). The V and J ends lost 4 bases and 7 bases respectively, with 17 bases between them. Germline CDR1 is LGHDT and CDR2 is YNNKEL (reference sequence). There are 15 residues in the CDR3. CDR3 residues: CASSRTPGVGQPQHF. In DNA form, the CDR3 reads TGTGCCAGCAGCCGAACTCCAGGGGTGGGGCAGCCCCAGCATTTT.

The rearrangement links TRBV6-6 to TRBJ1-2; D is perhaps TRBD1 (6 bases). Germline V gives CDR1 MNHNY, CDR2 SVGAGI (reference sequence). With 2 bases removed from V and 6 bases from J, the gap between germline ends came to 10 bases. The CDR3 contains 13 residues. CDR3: CASSYPSGDGYTF. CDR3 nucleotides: TGTGCCAGCAGTTACCCCTCAGGGGATGGCTACACCTTC.

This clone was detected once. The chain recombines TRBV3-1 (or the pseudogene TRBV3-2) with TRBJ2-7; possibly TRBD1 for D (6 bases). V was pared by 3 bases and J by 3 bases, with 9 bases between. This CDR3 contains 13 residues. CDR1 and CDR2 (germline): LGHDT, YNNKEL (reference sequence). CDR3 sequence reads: CASSQTGGYEQYF. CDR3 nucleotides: TGTGCCAGCAGCCAGACAGGTGGCTACGAGCAGTACTTC.

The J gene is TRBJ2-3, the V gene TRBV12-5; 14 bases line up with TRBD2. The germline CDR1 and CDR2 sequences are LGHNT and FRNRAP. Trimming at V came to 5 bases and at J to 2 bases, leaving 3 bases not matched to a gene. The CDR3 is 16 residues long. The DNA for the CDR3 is TGTGCTAGTGGTCTGGGACTAGCGGGGGCCACAGATACGCAGTATTTT. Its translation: CASGLGLAGATDTQYF.

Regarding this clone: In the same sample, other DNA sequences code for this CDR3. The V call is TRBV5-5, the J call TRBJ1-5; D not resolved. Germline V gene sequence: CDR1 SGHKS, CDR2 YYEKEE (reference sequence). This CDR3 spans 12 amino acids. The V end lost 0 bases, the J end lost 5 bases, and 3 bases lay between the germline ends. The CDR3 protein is CASSLGDQPQHF. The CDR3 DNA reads TGTGCCAGCAGCTTGGGCGATCAGCCCCAGCATTTT.

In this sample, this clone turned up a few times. This CDR3 is CASSQGAGSTEAFF. The CDR3 DNA sequence: TGCGCCAGCAGCCAAGGCGCAGGCTCCACTGAAGCTTTCTTT. The rearrangement uses TRBV4-1 and TRBJ1-1; D gene ambiguous. V lost 1 base and J 4 bases, leaving 10 bases between the germline ends. In germline, CDR1 is MGHRA, CDR2 YSYEKL. This CDR3 region has 14 residues.

CDR3: CATARGGRTDTQYF. DNA of the CDR3: TGTGCCACCGCCCGAGGGGGCCGCACAGATACGCAGTATTTT. The chain recombines TRBV10-3 with TRBJ2-3; 7 bases agree with TRBD1. Per germline, CDR1 ENHRY and CDR2 SYGVKD. Germline trimming cut 10 bases from V and 1 base from J; bases unmatched to any gene: 8. This CDR3 comprises 14 residues.

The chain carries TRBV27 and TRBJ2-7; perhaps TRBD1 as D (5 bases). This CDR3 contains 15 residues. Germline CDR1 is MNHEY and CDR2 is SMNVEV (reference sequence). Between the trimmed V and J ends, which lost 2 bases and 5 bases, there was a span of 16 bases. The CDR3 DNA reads TGTGCCAGCAGTTTAATCCCCCGCCAGGGAAACGAGCAGTACTTC. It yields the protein CASSLIPRQGNEQYF.

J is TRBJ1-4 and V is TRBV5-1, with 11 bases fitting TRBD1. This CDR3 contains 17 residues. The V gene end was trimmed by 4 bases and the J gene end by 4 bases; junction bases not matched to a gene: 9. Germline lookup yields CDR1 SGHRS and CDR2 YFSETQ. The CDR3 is CASSPGTGGSGNEKLFF. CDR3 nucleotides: TGCGCCAGCAGCCCTGGGACAGGGGGATCGGGTAATGAAAAACTGTTTTTT.

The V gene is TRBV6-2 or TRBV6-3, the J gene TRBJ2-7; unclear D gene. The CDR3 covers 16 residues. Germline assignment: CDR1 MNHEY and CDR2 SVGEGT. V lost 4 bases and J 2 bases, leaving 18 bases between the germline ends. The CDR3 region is CASSSSDGVSTYEQYF. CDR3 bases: TGTGCCAGCAGTTCTAGTGACGGAGTGTCAACCTACGAGCAGTACTTC.

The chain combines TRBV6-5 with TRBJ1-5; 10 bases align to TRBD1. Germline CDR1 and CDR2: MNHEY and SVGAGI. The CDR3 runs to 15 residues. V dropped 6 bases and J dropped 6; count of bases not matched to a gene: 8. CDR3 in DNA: TGTGCCAGCAGACAGGGGACAGGGGCGGTTCAGCCCCAGCATTTT. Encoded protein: CASRQGTGAVQPQHF.

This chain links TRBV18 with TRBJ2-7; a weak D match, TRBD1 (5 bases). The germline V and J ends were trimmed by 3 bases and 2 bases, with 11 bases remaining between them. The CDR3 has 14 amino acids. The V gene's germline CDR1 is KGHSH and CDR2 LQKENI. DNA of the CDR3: TGTGCCAGCTCACCGGCCAGGGCACCCTACGAGCAGTACTTC. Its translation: CASSPARAPYEQYF.